The entry that follows covers one T cell receptor (beta chain) sequence. The specificity of this receptor is unknown. No quality values exist for individual bases; no much larger clone is one base distant. In the prospective study, participants were about 18 to 89 years old, resided in about two dozen geographic areas of the United States, and were enrolled through a virtual design. To assign participants to cohorts, the prospective study relied on clinical history that participants themselves reported in a screening survey and a study questionnaire. Recovered participants in ImmuneRACE Cohort 3 were defined by two consecutive negative NP/OP PCR tests, clearance by a healthcare professional, or resolution of symptoms. In the prospective study, whole blood, serum and a nasopharyngeal or oropharyngeal swab were collected from each participant by mobile phlebotomists. Participants in the prospective study had the option to provide additional blood draws and questionnaires over a 2-month period. Before DNA extraction, blood samples from the prospective study were shipped at room temperature or frozen.

This record belongs to a study of blood T cell repertoires in COVID-19 (dated by TCRdb to the early 2020s). Study-wide context: Collaborator samples came from the United States, Italy and Spain and covered acute and convalescent phases of COVID-19. The samples were drawn from the first 160 participants of the ongoing ImmuneRACE study and from 1,254 subjects provided by 6 global collaborators. Sample metadata almost always included a de-identified subject ID, COVID-19 status, age in years and sex. The repertoires were made available in a free public database intended to serve as a resource for research on the immune response to SARS-CoV-2. HLA class I and class II types, where available, came from metadata supplied by the sample provider rather than from assay-based typing. The material from the prospective study consisted of cDNA or gDNA derived from T cells, B-cell-depleted T cells, or PBMCs. Deeply sampled blood TCRbeta repertoires from subjects exposed to, actively infected with, or recovered from COVID-19 were included in the dataset. Summary of the overall study and its limitations: The amount of clinical and demographic metadata varied by source and participant and was provided uncurated.

The immunoSEQ Assay, a bias-controlled multiplex PCR, was used to amplify TCRbeta CDR3 regions from genomic DNA. In the paper's pipeline: Nucleated cell counts per sample were estimated from amplification of reference gene primers within the assay. Sequence reads were collapsed and filtered to measure the absolute abundance of every unique TCRbeta CDR3 rearrangement. For each sample, productive Simpson clonality was calculated as the square root of Simpson's diversity index over productive rearrangements. The source is immuneACCESS, and TCRdb retained only in-frame sequences with V and J called. Part of the clones is not carried over; for the studies checked, unresolved V genes explain less than half of this, and the remainder is unexplained. V and J calls plus clone size are reproduced from that table; the DNA served to infer D and trimming. A total of roughly 280,000 clones appear in this sample, roughly nine tenths of them only once. Over 2% of the sample goes to the ten largest clones.

V is clipped by 5 bases and J by 0 bases, and the sequence between their germline boundaries is 8 bases long. Taken from cysteine to phenylalanine, the CDR3 has 14 residues. This entry keeps only the CDR3 DNA: 42 bases, framed from base 1. Reading the germline V gene gives CDR1 ENHRY and CDR2 SYGVKD. The chain is assembled from TRBV10-3 and TRBJ1-5; matching of 6 bases hints at TRBD1 as the D gene. The TCR sequence derives from a woman between 18 and 29 years old who had recovered from COVID-19. Sequenced input: PBMCs or T cells enriched from blood (not recorded which). The base sequence is TGTGCCATCAGTCCGGACAGTAGCAATCAGCCCCAGCATTTT. It specifies CAISPDSSNQPQHF.